A selection of T cell receptor beta chains follows, all from one sample in a study of blood T cell repertoires in COVID-19. The assay was immunoSEQ multiplex PCR, and TCRdb's table has in-frame clones only and misses some. The table has tens of thousands of clones, roughly four fifths seen once. Sequencing was performed on peripheral blood. All receptors derive from a man aged 55 to 70 with acute or convalescent COVID-19. Each CDR3 is given with its conserved first and last residue. A D gene is named only where the DNA matches it firmly. Clone size appears in some rows only: once, few, many, or a class for an expanded clone.

j_gene: TRBJ1-5; d_gene: TRBD1; abundance: few; v_gene: TRBV5-8; CDR3nt: TGTGCCAGCAGCCCTCCCGGACAGGGAAGCAATCAGCCCCAGCATTTT; CDR3aa: CASSPPGQGSNQPQHF
j_gene: TRBJ2-7; d_gene: NA; abundance: few; v_gene: TRBV19; CDR3nt: TGTGCCAGTTCTAAGAGGGCAGCCCTCGAGCAGTACTTC; CDR3aa: CASSKRAALEQYF
j_gene: TRBJ1-5; d_gene: TRBD1; abundance: NA; v_gene: TRBV6-5; CDR3nt: TGTGCCAGCAGTCCGGACAGGGCCTATCAGCCCCAGCATTTT; CDR3aa: CASSPDRAYQPQHF
j_gene: TRBJ2-4; d_gene: TRBD2; abundance: NA; v_gene: TRBV18; CDR3nt: TGTGCCAGGCTGGGGGGGGCCAAAAACATTCAGTACTTC; CDR3aa: CARLGGAKNIQYF
j_gene: TRBJ1-1; d_gene: NA; abundance: NA; v_gene: TRBV19; CDR3nt: TGTGCCAGTAGTCGGGTGAGCGCTGAAGCTTTCTTT; CDR3aa: CASSRVSAEAFF
j_gene: TRBJ1-1; d_gene: NA; abundance: NA; v_gene: TRBV28; CDR3nt: TGTGCCAGCAGTCCGGGACAAGCTTCCACTGAAGCTTTCTTT; CDR3aa: CASSPGQASTEAFF
j_gene: TRBJ2-1; d_gene: NA; abundance: NA; v_gene: TRBV6-5; CDR3nt: TGTGCCAGCAGGCGGGATAGAAGCTCCTACAATGAGCAGTTCTTC; CDR3aa: CASRRDRSSYNEQFF
j_gene: TRBJ2-5; d_gene: NA; abundance: once; v_gene: TRBV7-2; CDR3nt: TGTGCCAGCAGCTCACAGGGCGGTACAGAGACCCAGTACTTC; CDR3aa: CASSSQGGTETQYF
j_gene: TRBJ2-1; d_gene: TRBD2; abundance: NA; v_gene: TRBV19; CDR3nt: TGTGCCAGTAGGGAGGGGTTAGCGGGGGGTCGCAATGAGCAGTTCTTC; CDR3aa: CASREGLAGGRNEQFF
j_gene: TRBJ2-7; d_gene: NA; abundance: few; v_gene: TRBV6-5; CDR3nt: TGTGCCAGCAGTTACCGCCCGGGCGCGGGCCATGAGCAGTACTTC; CDR3aa: CASSYRPGAGHEQYF
j_gene: TRBJ1-5; d_gene: TRBD1; abundance: NA; v_gene: TRBV18; CDR3nt: TGTGCCAGCTCAAGGGGACAGGCTCCTTTAAATCAGCCCCAGCATTTT; CDR3aa: CASSRGQAPLNQPQHF
j_gene: TRBJ2-1; d_gene: NA; abundance: NA; v_gene: TRBV29-1; CDR3nt: TGCAGCGTTTCAGATGGGGCGTATGAGCAGTTCTTC; CDR3aa: CSVSDGAYEQFF
j_gene: TRBJ2-7; d_gene: TRBD2; abundance: NA; v_gene: TRBV7-8; CDR3nt: TGTGCCAGCAGCTTGAGCGGGGGGAAGGCCGAGCAGTACTTC; CDR3aa: CASSLSGGKAEQYF
j_gene: TRBJ1-4; d_gene: NA; abundance: few; v_gene: TRBV7-2; CDR3nt: TGTGCCAGCAGCGTTGGCGGGAATGAAAAACTGTTTTTT; CDR3aa: CASSVGGNEKLFF
j_gene: TRBJ1-1; d_gene: NA; abundance: NA; v_gene: TRBV7-2; CDR3nt: TGTGCCAGCAGCTTAGCCCCAGTCATGAACACTGAAGCTTTCTTT; CDR3aa: CASSLAPVMNTEAFF
j_gene: TRBJ2-7; d_gene: NA; abundance: NA; v_gene: TRBV6-5; CDR3nt: TGTGCCAGCAGTTACTCGCAGACGGGGACCTACGAGCAGTACTTC; CDR3aa: CASSYSQTGTYEQYF
j_gene: TRBJ2-6; d_gene: TRBD1; abundance: NA; v_gene: TRBV7-2; CDR3nt: TGTGCCAGCAGCCCCGGGACAGGGGCTAGGGGGGCCAACGTCCTGACTTTC; CDR3aa: CASSPGTGARGANVLTF
j_gene: TRBJ2-1; d_gene: TRBD2; abundance: NA; v_gene: TRBV6-5; CDR3nt: TGTGCCAGCAGTTACTCAACCCAGCGGGAGGGTGAGCAGTTCTTC; CDR3aa: CASSYSTQREGEQFF
j_gene: TRBJ1-5; d_gene: NA; abundance: NA; v_gene: TRBV2; CDR3nt: TGTGCCAGCAGTGACCCAGGGAACCATAGCAATCAGCCCCAGCATTTT; CDR3aa: CASSDPGNHSNQPQHF
j_gene: TRBJ2-2; d_gene: TRBD1; abundance: NA; v_gene: TRBV9; CDR3nt: TGTGCCAGCAGCGCGGGGACAGGGGGCGCTGGGACCGGGGAGCTGTTTTTT; CDR3aa: CASSAGTGGAGTGELFF
j_gene: TRBJ1-6; d_gene: TRBD1; abundance: NA; v_gene: TRBV3-1/TRBV3-2; CDR3nt: TGTGCCAGCAGCCACAGGACAGGGGGAGAGTCACCCCTCCACTTT; CDR3aa: CASSHRTGGESPLHF
j_gene: TRBJ2-7; d_gene: NA; abundance: NA; v_gene: TRBV27; CDR3nt: TGTGCCAGCAGGAGTTCAGGGATCCACGAGCAGTACTTC; CDR3aa: CASRSSGIHEQYF
j_gene: TRBJ2-1; d_gene: NA; abundance: few; v_gene: TRBV7-3; CDR3nt: TGTGCCAGCAGCTTAGGTCAGGCATCTTATGAGCAGTTCTTC; CDR3aa: CASSLGQASYEQFF
j_gene: TRBJ2-5; d_gene: NA; abundance: NA; v_gene: TRBV7-9; CDR3nt: TGTGCCAGCAGCTACCCCTCGCGGGGACCCCAAGAGACCCAGTACTTC; CDR3aa: CASSYPSRGPQETQYF
j_gene: TRBJ2-3; d_gene: TRBD2; abundance: NA; v_gene: TRBV5-4; CDR3nt: TGTGCCAGCGGACTAGCGGGAGAAGATACGCAGTATTTT; CDR3aa: CASGLAGEDTQYF
j_gene: TRBJ2-2; d_gene: NA; abundance: NA; v_gene: TRBV15; CDR3nt: TGTGCCACCCGGAGGGAAAGCTCGAACACCGGGGAGCTGTTTTTT; CDR3aa: CATRRESSNTGELFF
j_gene: TRBJ2-3; d_gene: NA; abundance: NA; v_gene: TRBV29-1; CDR3nt: TGCAGCTTCTTGGCGGGGGCGCTGAGCCCCTCCCAGTATTTT; CDR3aa: CSFLAGALSPSQYF
j_gene: TRBJ2-3; d_gene: TRBD1; abundance: NA; v_gene: TRBV28; CDR3nt: TGTGCCAGCAGTGGACAGGGTACGCAGTATTTT; CDR3aa: CASSGQGTQYF
j_gene: TRBJ1-1; d_gene: NA; abundance: NA; v_gene: TRBV20-1; CDR3nt: TGCAGTGCTAGTTGGCCAGGGATGAACACTGAAGCTTTCTTT; CDR3aa: CSASWPGMNTEAFF
j_gene: TRBJ2-3; d_gene: TRBD1; abundance: NA; v_gene: TRBV18; CDR3nt: TGTGCCAGCTCACCACAGGGGGCACGGGATACGCAGTATTTT; CDR3aa: CASSPQGARDTQYF
j_gene: TRBJ1-1; d_gene: NA; abundance: NA; v_gene: TRBV5-6; CDR3nt: TGTGCCAGCAGCTTACTCAACACTGAAGCTTTCTTT; CDR3aa: CASSLLNTEAFF
j_gene: TRBJ1-3; d_gene: NA; abundance: NA; v_gene: TRBV12-3/TRBV12-4; CDR3nt: TGTGCCAGCAGCACAACTGGAAACACCATATATTTT; CDR3aa: CASSTTGNTIYF
j_gene: TRBJ2-7; d_gene: NA; abundance: NA; v_gene: TRBV7-2; CDR3nt: TGTGCCAGCAGCTTAGACTACACCTACGAGCAGTACTTC; CDR3aa: CASSLDYTYEQYF
j_gene: TRBJ2-4; d_gene: TRBD1; abundance: NA; v_gene: TRBV18; CDR3nt: TGTGCCAGCTCACCACCGGGGCAGGGGGCGCAAAACATTCAGTACTTC; CDR3aa: CASSPPGQGAQNIQYF
j_gene: TRBJ1-5; d_gene: TRBD1; abundance: NA; v_gene: TRBV28; CDR3nt: TGTGCCAGCAGTCTGGACAGGGGGCTTCGTCAGCCCCAGCATTTT; CDR3aa: CASSLDRGLRQPQHF
j_gene: TRBJ2-3; d_gene: TRBD2; abundance: NA; v_gene: TRBV9; CDR3nt: TGTGCCAGCAGCGTAGGAGCGGGGGCCACCACAGATACGCAGTATTTT; CDR3aa: CASSVGAGATTDTQYF
j_gene: TRBJ2-6; d_gene: NA; abundance: NA; v_gene: TRBV5-1; CDR3nt: TGCGCCAGCAGCTTGGACCCACCGGGCTCTGGGGCCAACGTCCTGACTTTC; CDR3aa: CASSLDPPGSGANVLTF
j_gene: TRBJ2-3; d_gene: TRBD2; abundance: NA; v_gene: TRBV11-3; CDR3nt: TGTGCCAGCAGCTCCAGCGGGGGGGCCTTAGATACGCAGTATTTT; CDR3aa: CASSSSGGALDTQYF
j_gene: TRBJ2-7; d_gene: NA; abundance: NA; v_gene: TRBV18; CDR3nt: TGTGCCAGCTCACCGGGACTCACGGGGGAGCAGTACTTC; CDR3aa: CASSPGLTGEQYF
j_gene: TRBJ1-2; d_gene: NA; abundance: few; v_gene: TRBV9; CDR3nt: TGTGCCAGCACCCCAGGGGAGAGAATGGGGGGCTACACCTTC; CDR3aa: CASTPGERMGGYTF
j_gene: TRBJ1-6; d_gene: NA; abundance: NA; v_gene: TRBV14; CDR3nt: TGTGCCAGCAGCTGGACGGGAAATTCACCCCTCCACTTT; CDR3aa: CASSWTGNSPLHF
j_gene: TRBJ2-1; d_gene: TRBD2; abundance: few; v_gene: TRBV5-4; CDR3nt: TGTGCCAGCAGCGCCTTAGCGGGGAGAAACAATGAGCAGTTCTTC; CDR3aa: CASSALAGRNNEQFF
j_gene: TRBJ1-6; d_gene: TRBD1; abundance: few; v_gene: TRBV7-2; CDR3nt: TGTGCCAGCAGCCCGAGGGGGACAGGGAACTCACCCCTCCACTTT; CDR3aa: CASSPRGTGNSPLHF
j_gene: TRBJ2-2; d_gene: TRBD2; abundance: NA; v_gene: TRBV7-3; CDR3nt: TGTGCCAGCGGGAGGGGACCCAACACCGGGGAGCTGTTTTTT; CDR3aa: CASGRGPNTGELFF
j_gene: TRBJ2-5; d_gene: NA; abundance: NA; v_gene: TRBV5-1; CDR3nt: TGCGCCAGCAGCTTGGTGGGGGGCCAAGAGACCCAGTACTTC; CDR3aa: CASSLVGGQETQYF
j_gene: TRBJ1-3; d_gene: TRBD1; abundance: NA; v_gene: TRBV4-1; CDR3nt: TGCGCCAGCAGCAACCGGGACAGGGGTGGAAACACCATATATTTT; CDR3aa: CASSNRDRGGNTIYF
j_gene: TRBJ2-2; d_gene: TRBD1; abundance: NA; v_gene: TRBV30; CDR3nt: TGTGCCTGGAGGGCAGGGGGCACCGGGGAGCTGTTTTTT; CDR3aa: CAWRAGGTGELFF
j_gene: TRBJ2-1; d_gene: TRBD1; abundance: NA; v_gene: TRBV9; CDR3nt: TGTGCCAGCAACGACAGGGGCGATGAGCAGTTCTTC; CDR3aa: CASNDRGDEQFF
j_gene: TRBJ2-7; d_gene: NA; abundance: NA; v_gene: TRBV11-2; CDR3nt: TGTGCCAGCAGCTTAGAAGCTGGGGCTTCGGGCGAGCAGTACTTC; CDR3aa: CASSLEAGASGEQYF
j_gene: TRBJ2-7; d_gene: NA; abundance: NA; v_gene: TRBV5-4; CDR3nt: TGTGCCAGCAGCCTGGGCCCGAGTTTCGAAGAGCAGTACTTC; CDR3aa: CASSLGPSFEEQYF
j_gene: TRBJ1-1; d_gene: NA; abundance: NA; v_gene: TRBV27; CDR3nt: TGTGCCAGCCGGGGGGGGTCATGGAACACTGAAGCTTTCTTT; CDR3aa: CASRGGSWNTEAFF
j_gene: TRBJ1-1; d_gene: NA; abundance: NA; v_gene: TRBV28; CDR3nt: TGTGCCAGCAGTTTACGGCAGACAGACACTGAAGCTTTCTTT; CDR3aa: CASSLRQTDTEAFF
j_gene: TRBJ1-5; d_gene: TRBD1; abundance: NA; v_gene: TRBV28; CDR3nt: TGTGCCAGCAGACGGGACAGCAGTTACACGCAGCCCCAGCATTTT; CDR3aa: CASRRDSSYTQPQHF
j_gene: TRBJ1-2; d_gene: TRBD1; abundance: few; v_gene: TRBV12-3/TRBV12-4; CDR3nt: TGTGCCAGCAGTGGACAGGGGGCGGGGGGCTACACCTTC; CDR3aa: CASSGQGAGGYTF
j_gene: TRBJ1-2; d_gene: NA; abundance: NA; v_gene: TRBV28; CDR3nt: TGTGCCAGCAGGGGTCAAGAGGTGGGCTATGGCTACACCTTC; CDR3aa: CASRGQEVGYGYTF
j_gene: TRBJ1-5; d_gene: TRBD1; abundance: NA; v_gene: TRBV5-5; CDR3nt: TGTGCCAGCAGCGTACAGGGGGTCAATCAGCCCCAGCATTTT; CDR3aa: CASSVQGVNQPQHF
j_gene: TRBJ2-1; d_gene: TRBD2; abundance: NA; v_gene: TRBV5-6; CDR3nt: TGTGCCAGCAGCTTGGGAGGTGGGACTAGCGGGTTCAATGAGCAGTTCTTC; CDR3aa: CASSLGGGTSGFNEQFF
j_gene: TRBJ1-5; d_gene: TRBD1; abundance: NA; v_gene: TRBV9; CDR3nt: TGTGCCAGCAGCGCCCCGGGACAGCTAAATCAGCCCCAGCATTTT; CDR3aa: CASSAPGQLNQPQHF
j_gene: TRBJ2-7; d_gene: TRBD1; abundance: NA; v_gene: TRBV5-1; CDR3nt: TGCGCCAGCAGCTTGGGAGGACAGGCTCAAGAGCAGTACTTC; CDR3aa: CASSLGGQAQEQYF